One sample yielded the 17 T cell receptor beta chains listed below, sequenced in a study of STAT5B mutations in CD4+ large granular lymphocyte leukemia. The data were produced by immunoSEQ multiplex PCR, yet TCRdb's version contains in-frame clones alone and is incomplete. The sample contains approximately 20,000 clones, 84% of which appear only once. The sequenced sample was CD4+ T cells from blood buffy coats. The receptors here all came from a human donor in good health.

This chain links TRBV18 with TRBJ2-7, with D perhaps matching TRBD1 (6 bases). The CDR3 is made up of 15 amino acids. Germline assignment: CDR1 KGHSH and CDR2 LQKENI. Trimming took 2 bases from V and 7 from J, leaving 18 bases between them. The CDR3 is CASSPFRDTLWEQYF. The CDR3 region has the DNA TGTGCCAGCTCACCATTCCGGGACACCCTATGGGAGCAGTACTTC.

This chain joins TRBV7-2 and TRBJ1-2; D uncertain. The CDR3 runs to 13 residues. Germline CDR1 is SGHTA and CDR2 is FQGNSA. The germline V and J ends were trimmed by 5 bases and 3 bases, with 10 bases remaining between them. In DNA, the CDR3 is TGTGCCAGCAGCCCAGGAAGGGACTATGGCTACACCTTC. Its translation is CASSPGRDYGYTF.

The rearrangement links TRBV18 to TRBJ2-2, with TRBD2 matching over 9 bases. Germline-derived CDR1 and CDR2 are KGHSH and LQKENI. After removal of 1 base from V and 6 bases from J, the junction contained 12 bases not matched to a gene. The CDR3 covers 18 residues. The CDR3 DNA is TGTGCCAGCTCACCACGGCAGCGGGAGGTGAAAAAAGCCGGGGAGCTGTTTTTT. Residues: CASSPRQREVKKAGELFF.

The CDR3 DNA sequence: TGTGCCAGCAGTAACAGGGGGCATGGTGAAAAACTGTTTTTT. As protein: CASSNRGHGEKLFF. The V and J genes are TRBV6-6 and TRBJ1-4, with 9 bases identical to TRBD1. The V segment lost 5 bases and the J segment 7 bases; nucleotides outside the gene matches: 5. Looked up from germline, CDR1 is MNHNY and CDR2 is SVGAGI (reference sequence). This CDR3 is 14 amino acids long.

The V gene is TRBV10-3, the J gene TRBJ2-7; TRBD1 is a possible D gene (6 bases). The CDR3 loop spans 14 amino acids. Germline V CDR1 and CDR2: ENHRY, SYGVKD. Trimming pared 10 bases from V and 5 bases from J, leaving 21 bases between. The CDR3 protein is CATAPGTPRDEQYF. The CDR3 nucleotides read TGTGCCACCGCCCCCGGGACACCCCGTGACGAGCAGTACTTC.

The V gene is TRBV25-1, the J gene TRBJ2-3; D unresolved. Trimming removed 3 bases at V and 1 base at J, with 11 bases between. Germline V gene lookup returns CDR1 MGHDK and CDR2 SYGVNS. The CDR3 has 15 amino acids. Here the CDR3 reads CASSDAGKGTDTQYF. CDR3 sequence (DNA): TGTGCCAGCAGTGACGCAGGCAAAGGCACAGATACGCAGTATTTT. The full variable domain, with the rest looked up from reference TRBV25-1 and TRBJ2-3, is EADIYQTPRYLVIGTGKKITLECSQTMGHDKMYWYQQDPGMELHLIHYSYGVNSTEKGDLSSESTVSRIRTEHFPLTLESARPSHTSQYLCASSDAGKGTDTQYFGPGTRLTVL.

The count of this clone is one. The J gene is TRBJ1-2, the V gene TRBV11-2, with 7 bases fitting TRBD1. In germline, CDR1 is SGHAT, CDR2 FQNNGV. V was pared by 1 base and J by 5 bases, with 7 bases of the junction left unmatched. This CDR3 is 15 amino acids long. As DNA, the CDR3 is TGTGCCAGCAGCTTAGCCGGGACAGCTGTATATGGCTACACCTTC. It is translated as CASSLAGTAVYGYTF.

The table lists this clone with a count of one. The chain links TRBV10-2 to TRBJ1-1; perhaps TRBD1 as D (5 bases). There are 17 residues in the CDR3. Germline V gene data show CDR1 as WSHSY and CDR2 as SAAADI. V shed 3 bases and J shed 1 base, with 18 bases lying between them. CDR3 nucleotides: TGCGCCAGCAGTGAATACGCGGGACCTCGAGCGAACACTGAAGCTTTCTTT. Translating it yields CASSEYAGPRANTEAFF.

The V call is TRBV19, the J call TRBJ1-5, with TRBD1 identical over 7 bases. Germline values: CDR1 LNHDA, CDR2 SQIVND (reference sequence). The ends lost 5 bases at V and 1 base at J; junction bases unmatched: 8. The CDR3 loop spans 16 amino acids. The CDR3 sequence is CASSERTGVSNQPQHF. In DNA, the CDR3 is TGTGCCAGTAGTGAAAGGACAGGAGTGAGCAATCAGCCCCAGCATTTT.

This clone was detected a few times. V usage is TRBV10-3 and J usage is TRBJ2-3; no definite D call. The germline CDR1 and CDR2 sequences are ENHRY and SYGVKD. Trimming shortened V by 6 bases and J by 2 bases, and 3 bases separated the two germline ends. CDR3 length equals 11 residues. CDR3 region: CAISSTDTQYF. The CDR3 nucleotides are TGTGCCATCAGCTCCACAGATACGCAGTATTTT.

Details on this clone: Within the sample, other DNA sequences also encode this same CDR3. The genes are TRBV30 and TRBJ1-5; D gene unclear. The V and J ends lost 2 bases and 0 bases respectively, with 5 bases between them. This CDR3 spans 13 amino acids. The germline V gene has CDR1 GTSNPN and CDR2 SVGIG (reference sequence). Here the CDR3 DNA reads TGTGCCTGGAGTAGGGATAGCAATCAGCCCCAGCATTTT. It specifies CAWSRDSNQPQHF.

The V call is TRBV6-6, the J call TRBJ2-7, with TRBD1 matching 9 bases. The CDR3 has 14 residues. After removal of 5 bases from V and 3 bases from J, the junction contained 5 bases not matched to a gene. The germline CDR1 and CDR2 sequences are MNHNY and SVGAGI (reference sequence). CDR3 nucleotide sequence: TGTGCCAGCAGTACCCGGGACAGGGACTACGAGCAGTACTTC. It is translated as CASSTRDRDYEQYF.

V is TRBV25-1 and J is TRBJ2-2, with TRBD2 identical over 8 bases. This CDR3 is 15 amino acids long. V was clipped by 6 bases and J by 2 bases; unmatched bases: 5. The germline CDR1 and CDR2 sequences are MGHDK and SYGVNS. DNA of the CDR3: TGTGCCAGCAGACATAGCGGGGTAAACACCGGGGAGCTGTTTTTT. Amino acids: CASRHSGVNTGELFF.

This clone has just one count. The rearrangement links TRBV9 to TRBJ2-1; D is uncertain. The CDR3 consists of 16 residues. Germline V gene lookup returns CDR1 SGDLS and CDR2 YYNGEE. V was clipped by 0 bases and J by 2 bases, with 12 bases between them. The CDR3 spells CASSVAVKTTYNEQFF. As DNA, the CDR3 is TGTGCCAGCAGCGTAGCTGTAAAAACCACCTACAATGAGCAGTTCTTC.

The chain joins TRBV7-2 to TRBJ2-3; 11 bases fit TRBD2. J gave up 0 bases and V 5 bases, and 7 bases lay outside the gene matches. This CDR3 has 17 residues. Germline lookup yields CDR1 SGHTA and CDR2 FQGNSA. This CDR3 reads CASSAPTSGRSTDTQYF. In nucleotides, the CDR3 is TGTGCCAGCAGCGCTCCTACTAGCGGGAGAAGCACAGATACGCAGTATTTT. Based on the CDR3 plus reference TRBV7-2 and TRBJ2-3, the full variable domain is GAGVSQSPSNKVTEKGKDVELRCDPISGHTALYWYRQSLGQGLEFLIYFQGNSAPDKSGLPSDRFSAERTGGSVSTLTIQRTQQEDSAVYLCASSAPTSGRSTDTQYFGPGTRLTVL.

The CDR3 loop is CASSQGLYYEQYF. Written as DNA, the CDR3 is TGCGCCAGCAGCCAAGGACTGTACTACGAGCAGTACTTC. The J gene is TRBJ2-7, the V gene TRBV4-1; no definite D call. V dropped 1 base and J dropped 3 bases, with 7 bases sitting between them. The CDR3 length is 13 residues. The germline V gene has CDR1 MGHRA and CDR2 YSYEKL.

The chain joins TRBV19 to TRBJ2-7; D might be TRBD2 (5 bases). Germline V gives CDR1 LNHDA, CDR2 SQIVND (reference sequence). This CDR3 comprises 12 residues. V was cut by 6 bases and J by 3 bases, with 9 bases left in between. The CDR3 region is CASSRGLYEQYF. The CDR3 bases are TGTGCCAGTAGCCGAGGACTCTACGAGCAGTACTTC.